These T cell receptor beta chains were read from a single sample in a study of technical replicates of blood from a handful of donors. Some clones are missing from TCRdb's copy, which holds only in-frame ones; the method was immunoSEQ multiplex PCR. The profile shows roughly 72,000 clones, around 95% of them singletons. Sequenced sample: T cells isolated from PBMCs. Receptors originate from a human donor in good health. CDR3s include the opening cysteine and the closing phenylalanine or tryptophan. A D gene is named only where the DNA matches it firmly. Rows may omit the clone size; those that give it use once, few, many or a size class.

v_call: TRBV30; d_call: -; clone_size: -; j_call: TRBJ2-5; cdr3_aa: CAYGGSMETQYF; cdr3_nt: TGTGCCTATGGGGGGTCTATGGAGACCCAGTACTTC
v_call: TRBV6-5; d_call: -; clone_size: once; j_call: TRBJ2-3; cdr3_aa: CATRPATDTQYF; cdr3_nt: TGTGCCACTAGGCCAGCGACAGATACGCAGTATTTT
v_call: TRBV4-3; d_call: -; clone_size: once; j_call: TRBJ1-2; cdr3_aa: CASSPGAADYGYTF; cdr3_nt: TGCGCCAGCAGCCCAGGGGCGGCGGACTATGGCTACACCTTC
v_call: TRBV6-1; d_call: TRBD2; clone_size: once; j_call: TRBJ2-7; cdr3_aa: CASSERRGKYYEQYF; cdr3_nt: TGTGCCAGCAGTGAAAGGCGGGGGAAATACTACGAGCAGTACTTC
v_call: TRBV19; d_call: TRBD1; clone_size: once; j_call: TRBJ2-3; cdr3_aa: CASSIQGTGFTDTQYF; cdr3_nt: TGTGCCAGTAGTATCCAGGGGACAGGGTTCACAGATACGCAGTATTTT
v_call: TRBV30; d_call: TRBD2; clone_size: -; j_call: TRBJ2-1; cdr3_aa: CACSAGVSGEQFF; cdr3_nt: TGTGCCTGCTCTGCGGGAGTAAGTGGTGAGCAGTTCTTC
v_call: TRBV9; d_call: -; clone_size: -; j_call: TRBJ2-4; cdr3_aa: CASSVEEVTGNIQYF; cdr3_nt: TGTGCCAGCAGCGTAGAGGAAGTTACGGGAAACATTCAGTACTTC
v_call: TRBV18; d_call: -; clone_size: -; j_call: TRBJ2-5; cdr3_aa: CASSPEGRQETQYF; cdr3_nt: TGTGCCAGCTCGCCAGAGGGCCGCCAAGAGACCCAGTACTTC
v_call: TRBV29-1; d_call: TRBD1; clone_size: once; j_call: TRBJ1-1; cdr3_aa: CSVDQGEAKAFF; cdr3_nt: TGCAGCGTTGACCAGGGGGAGGCTAAAGCTTTCTTT
v_call: TRBV5-3; d_call: TRBD2; clone_size: -; j_call: TRBJ2-3; cdr3_aa: CARTPDAGGPLDTQYF; cdr3_nt: TGTGCCAGAACGCCGGATGCGGGAGGGCCGTTAGATACGCAGTATTTT
v_call: TRBV29-1; d_call: -; clone_size: once; j_call: TRBJ2-7; cdr3_aa: CSVEEEMLGHEQYF; cdr3_nt: TGCAGCGTTGAAGAAGAAATGCTAGGCCACGAGCAGTACTTC
v_call: TRBV19; d_call: -; clone_size: -; j_call: TRBJ1-2; cdr3_aa: CASSIEGGAYNYGYTF; cdr3_nt: TGTGCCAGTAGTATAGAGGGGGGAGCCTATAACTATGGCTACACCTTC
v_call: TRBV25-1; d_call: TRBD1; clone_size: once; j_call: TRBJ2-5; cdr3_aa: CASSPSKGAGPAETQYF; cdr3_nt: TGTGCCAGCAGTCCCTCGAAGGGGGCAGGGCCCGCGGAGACCCAGTACTTC